A single sample is the source of the 20 T cell receptor beta chains below, sequenced in a study of cytomegalovirus exposure and HLA in healthy donors. The PCR contained 60 Vbeta and 13 Jbeta primers. Some clones are missing from TCRdb's copy, which holds only in-frame ones; the method was immunoSEQ multiplex PCR. The top ten hold approximately 1.2% of the sample, which has 100,000 to 150,000 clones, 80% seen once. Sequenced input: PBMCs. Receptors were obtained from a female donor in good health and CMV-seronegative.

This clone was seen a few times. The gene calls are TRBV2 and TRBJ1-3, with 10 nucleotides matching TRBD1. The germline V gene has CDR1 SNHLY and CDR2 FYNNEI. The V segment lost 3 bases and the J segment 3 bases; nucleotides outside the gene matches: 2. The CDR3 is made up of 15 amino acids. The CDR3 sequence: CASSEWTGGGNTIYF. The CDR3 coding sequence is TGTGCCAGCAGTGAGTGGACAGGGGGTGGAAACACCATATATTTT.

The rearrangement uses TRBV7-9 and TRBJ1-1; D gene uncertain. The CDR3 has 14 amino acids. Germline-derived CDR1 and CDR2 are SEHNR and FQNEAQ (reference sequence). The V and J ends lost 5 bases and 0 bases respectively, with 10 bases between them. CDR3 nucleotide sequence: TGTGCCAGCAGCCTGCAGGCCGTGAACACTGAAGCTTTCTTT. Residues: CASSLQAVNTEAFF. Looking up the rest from reference TRBV7-9 and TRBJ1-1 gives the full variable domain: DTGVSQNPRHKITKRGQNVTFRCDPISEHNRLYWYRQTLGQGPEFLTYFQNEAQLEKSRLLSDRFSAERPKGSFSTLEIQRTEQGDSAMYLCASSLQAVNTEAFFGQGTRLTVV.

This chain joins TRBV7-8 and TRBJ2-7; D might be TRBD1 (6 bases). The V gene's germline CDR1 is SGHVS and CDR2 FQNEAQ. V was pared by 5 bases and J by 3 bases, with 14 bases between. The CDR3 has 14 amino acids. The CDR3 DNA reads as TGTGCCAGCAGCACCTGGGACAAATACTACGAGCAGTACTTC. This gives the protein CASSTWDKYYEQYF.

There are a few counts of this clone. The chain has TRBV19 and TRBJ2-1; possible D gene TRBD2, 7 bases. The CDR3 has 17 residues. CDR1 is LNHDA, CDR2 SQIVND, per germline (reference sequence). Trimming stripped 5 bases from V and 4 bases from J, with 21 bases between. This chain's CDR3 is CASSVYGAGATYNEQFF. DNA of the CDR3: TGTGCCAGTAGTGTGTATGGGGCGGGGGCTACTTACAATGAGCAGTTCTTC.

This clone has only a few counts. The DNA of the CDR3 is TGCGCCAGCAGCTTGGGTGGGGACAGGGTTTACGAGCAGTACTTC. This gives the protein CASSLGGDRVYEQYF. The rearrangement joins TRBV5-1 to TRBJ2-7; the match to TRBD1 covers 9 bases. The CDR3 totals 15 residues. The germline CDR1 and CDR2 sequences are SGHRS and YFSETQ. The V and J ends lost 0 bases and 4 bases, in that order; junction bases with no gene match: 5. Variable domain in full (rest from reference TRBV5-1 and TRBJ2-7): KAGVTQTPRYLIKTRGQQVTLSCSPISGHRSVSWYQQTPGQGLQFLFEYFSETQRNKGNFPGRFSGRQFSNSRSEMNVSTLELGDSALYLCASSLGGDRVYEQYFGPGTRLTVT.

This clone was counted only a few times. This chain links TRBV19 with TRBJ2-5; no firm D call. The CDR3 contains 12 residues. The V and J ends lost 3 bases and 4 bases respectively, with 6 bases between them. The V gene's germline CDR1 is LNHDA and CDR2 SQIVND (reference sequence). The CDR3 spells CASSMSRETQYF. As DNA, the CDR3 is TGTGCCAGTAGTATGAGTAGAGAGACCCAGTACTTC.

V gene TRBV4-1 combines with J gene TRBJ1-1; 7 bases line up with TRBD1. V lost 4 bases and J lost 3; bases outside the gene matches: 17. Germline lookup yields CDR1 MGHRA and CDR2 YSYEKL. This CDR3 region has 18 residues. The CDR3 nucleotides read TGCGCCAGCAGCCGCGCATCCCTTAGGGGGCTTGGAGACACTGAAGCTTTCTTT. Encoded protein: CASSRASLRGLGDTEAFF.

The chain has TRBV7-2 and TRBJ1-1; D perhaps matches TRBD1 (5 bases). The CDR3 length is 14 residues. V lost 6 bases to trimming and J lost 5 bases, with 16 bases between them. In germline, CDR1 is SGHTA, CDR2 FQGNSA. The CDR3 DNA is TGTGCCAGCAGTCTTAAGGCAGGGCGAACTGAAGCTTTCTTT. It specifies CASSLKAGRTEAFF.

The chain carries TRBV30 and TRBJ2-7; 7 nucleotides agree with TRBD2. Germline lookup yields CDR1 GTSNPN and CDR2 SVGIG (reference sequence). The V and J ends lost 2 bases and 4 bases, in that order; junction bases with no gene match: 8. This CDR3 is built from 14 residues. The CDR3 nucleotides are TGTGCCTGGAGTCGGGGGGTAATGCAGTACGAGCAGTACTTC. Protein product: CAWSRGVMQYEQYF.

This chain joins TRBV4-1 and TRBJ2-5, with 7 positions matching TRBD1. From germline, CDR1 is MGHRA and CDR2 YSYEKL. V lost 2 bases and J lost 2; bases outside the gene matches: 5. The CDR3 spans 15 residues. The CDR3 DNA follows: TGCGCCAGCAGCCAACCCGACAGGGTGCAAGAGACCCAGTACTTC. It encodes CASSQPDRVQETQYF.

This rearrangement joins TRBV19 to TRBJ2-5; a possible D gene is TRBD1 (6 bases). Germline V gene sequence: CDR1 LNHDA, CDR2 SQIVND (reference sequence). The CDR3 extends over 15 amino acids. V shed 4 bases and J shed 5 bases, with 17 bases lying between them. CDR3 region: CASSTQGKKRETQYF. In DNA form, the CDR3 reads TGTGCCAGTAGTACGCAGGGGAAAAAAAGGGAGACCCAGTACTTC.

This clone has a handful of counts. The chain links TRBV7-8 to TRBJ2-3; D uncertain. Looked up from germline, CDR1 is SGHVS and CDR2 is FQNEAQ. CDR3 length: 18 residues. V was cut by 0 bases and J by 3 bases, with 19 bases left in between. The CDR3 nucleotides are TGTGCCAGCAGCTTAGCGTTTGGGCTAACCTCAAAAACAGATACGCAGTATTTT. This encodes CASSLAFGLTSKTDTQYF.

The CDR3 loop is CASSPGPGGKPQHF. Written as DNA, the CDR3 is TGTGCCAGCAGCCCGGGCCCGGGCGGGAAGCCCCAGCATTTT. The V call is TRBV28, the J call TRBJ1-5; D is uncertain. Per germline, CDR1 MDHEN and CDR2 SYDVKM. The CDR3 has 14 amino acids. V was shortened by 6 bases and J by 8 bases, with 17 bases between the two germline ends.

The chain recombines TRBV5-4 with TRBJ1-2; D may be TRBD1 (6 bases). The CDR3 contains 14 residues. The germline gives CDR1 SGHNT, CDR2 YYREEE (reference sequence). V lost 3 bases to trimming and J lost 2 bases, with 11 bases between them. CDR3 sequence: CASSSGGANYGYTF. The DNA of the CDR3 is TGTGCCAGCAGCTCCGGGGGGGCGAACTATGGCTACACCTTC. Using reference TRBV5-4 and TRBJ1-2 for the parts outside the CDR3, the full variable domain is ETGVTQSPTHLIKTRGQQVTLRCSSQSGHNTVSWYQQALGQGPQFIFQYYREEENGRGNFPPRFSGLQFPNYSSELNVNALELDDSALYLCASSSGGANYGYTFGSGTRLTVV.

The chain has TRBV5-4 and TRBJ2-7; 9 bases fit TRBD2. V gave up 0 bases and J gave up 5 bases; unmatched junction bases: 9. Germline assignment: CDR1 SGHNT and CDR2 YYREEE (reference sequence). The CDR3 totals 16 residues. CDR3: CASSLVWREGPDEQYF. DNA for the CDR3: TGTGCCAGCAGCTTGGTATGGCGGGAGGGCCCCGACGAGCAGTACTTC. Full variable domain (missing parts from reference TRBV5-4 and TRBJ2-7): ETGVTQSPTHLIKTRGQQVTLRCSSQSGHNTVSWYQQALGQGPQFIFQYYREEENGRGNFPPRFSGLQFPNYSSELNVNALELDDSALYLCASSLVWREGPDEQYFGPGTRLTVT.

The rearrangement links TRBV5-1 to TRBJ1-2; perhaps TRBD1 as D (6 bases). This CDR3 has 15 residues. V lost 2 bases to trimming and J lost 2 bases, with 13 bases between them. The germline gives CDR1 SGHRS, CDR2 YFSETQ. The CDR3 here is CASSFTDSRNYGYTF. CDR3 bases: TGCGCCAGCAGCTTCACGGACAGCAGAAACTATGGCTACACCTTC.

The gene calls are TRBV7-9 and TRBJ1-1, with D possibly matching TRBD1 (5 bases). Germline V gives CDR1 SEHNR, CDR2 FQNEAQ (reference sequence). This CDR3 contains 13 residues. Trimming took 8 bases from V and 1 from J, leaving 11 bases between them. In nucleotides, the CDR3 is TGTGCCAGCGTTCAGGGCACGAACACTGAAGCTTTCTTT. Encoded protein: CASVQGTNTEAFF.

J is TRBJ2-5 and V is TRBV7-9, with 10 positions matching TRBD1. CDR1 and CDR2 from the germline V gene are SEHNR and FQNEAQ (reference sequence). The CDR3 runs to 19 residues. The J segment lost 7 bases and the V segment lost 5 bases, leaving 22 bases of the junction unmatched. CDR3 residues: CASSPRRQPGTGVDLTQYF. The CDR3 DNA sequence: TGTGCCAGCAGCCCACGACGACAACCAGGGACAGGGGTAGATTTGACCCAGTACTTC.

The chain uses TRBV30 and TRBJ2-2, with TRBD2 matching over 11 bases. The V and J ends lost 8 bases and 2 bases, in that order; junction bases with no gene match: 10. The CDR3 is 16 amino acids. CDR1 GTSNPN and CDR2 SVGIG come from the germline V gene (reference sequence). CDR3 loop: CARSGRAGKNTGELFF. CDR3 sequence (DNA): TGTGCCCGTAGCGGGAGGGCCGGAAAAAACACCGGGGAGCTGTTTTTT.

This clone was seen once. This chain connects TRBV11-2 to TRBJ1-1; D is unclear. Germline CDR1 is SGHAT and CDR2 is FQNNGV. The CDR3 covers 14 residues. Trimming pared 1 base from V and 1 base from J, leaving 7 bases between. The CDR3 bases are TGTGCCAGCAGCTTAGGGGGAGGGAACACTGAAGCTTTCTTT. Protein: CASSLGGGNTEAFF. The full variable domain, with the rest looked up from reference TRBV11-2 and TRBJ1-1, is EAGVAQSPRYKIIEKRQSVAFWCNPISGHATLYWYQQILGQGPKLLIQFQNNGVVDDSQLPKDRFSAERLKGVDSTLKIQPAKLEDSAVYLCASSLGGGNTEAFFGQGTRLTVV.